This TCR beta chain was found in a study of blood T cell repertoires in COVID-19. At the level of the study: Samples taken during acute and convalescent COVID-19 were collected in the United States, Italy and Spain. Sources were T cells, B-cell-depleted T cells, or PBMCs; the material itself was cDNA or gDNA.

Germline V CDR1 and CDR2: KGHSH, LQKENI. The V and J ends lost 3 bases and 7 bases respectively, with 15 bases between them. This CDR3 has 15 residues. Seattle cases were enrolled at active infection and followed longitudinally. In the original analysis: Reference gene primer amplification yielded estimated nucleated cell counts. Using immunoSEQ multiplex PCR, the repertoire was profiled, and TCRdb retains in-frame clones only, with some absent. V and J calls plus clone size are reproduced from that table; the DNA served to infer D and trimming. The sample has around 24,000 clones, 85% to 90% seen once.

The rearrangement joins TRBV18 to TRBJ1-4; D ambiguous. This clonotype was obtained from a man aged 65-85 years with COVID-19, enrolled during active disease. Sequencing was performed on peripheral blood. CDR3 region: CASSPRHSSLEKLFF. The CDR3 DNA sequence: TGTGCCAGCTCACCTCGTCACAGTTCCCTTGAAAAACTGTTTTTT. The full variable domain, its missing parts supplied by reference TRBV18 and TRBJ1-4, is NAGVMQNPRHLVRRRGQEARLRCSPMKGHSHVYWYRQLPEEGLKFMVYLQKENIIDESGMPKERFSAEFPKEGPSILRIQQVVRGDSAAYFCASSPRHSSLEKLFFGSGTQLSVL.